The rows below give T cell receptor beta chains drawn from one sample of a study of T cells in Graves' hyperthyroidism and ophthalmopathy. From the multiplex PCR reads, TCRdb called clonotypes with MiXCR, one entry per CDR3 protein. Of about 600,000 distinct CDR3 sequences in the sample, approximately 15% are singletons; the top ten hold less than 9%. Sequencing was carried out using blood. The receptors were sampled from a woman younger than 30 with Graves' ophthalmopathy. Both conserved end residues are part of each CDR3. A D gene is named only where the DNA matches it firmly. Size is stated for part of the rows, as once, few or many counts, or as a class when the clone is expanded.

D gene: TRBD2
J gene: TRBJ2-7
V gene: TRBV29-1
clone size: many
CDR3 DNA: TGCAGCGTTGCGGCCGGAAGCGGGGCCTCCTACGAGCAGTACTTC
CDR3 protein: CSVAAGSGASYEQYF

D gene: -
J gene: TRBJ1-1
V gene: TRBV19
clone size: few
CDR3 DNA: TGTGCCAGTAGCCTCACTGGTTGGACTGAAGCTTTCTTT
CDR3 protein: CASSLTGWTEAFF

D gene: TRBD1
J gene: TRBJ1-2
V gene: TRBV20-1
clone size: -
CDR3 DNA: TGCAGTACTAGAGACGAGGACAGGATTGGCGGCTACACCTTC
CDR3 protein: CSTRDEDRIGGYTF

D gene: TRBD2
J gene: TRBJ2-7
V gene: TRBV5-6
clone size: few
CDR3 DNA: TGTGCCAGCACCGGGAGGGGGAATCCCTACGAGCAGTACTTC
CDR3 protein: CASTGRGNPYEQYF

D gene: TRBD1
J gene: TRBJ2-3
V gene: TRBV5-5
clone size: many
CDR3 DNA: TGTGCCAGCAGCTTCGGGACAGGGACTGGGCTCGCAGAGGGAAGGACGCAGTATTTT
CDR3 protein: CASSFGTGTGLAEGRTQYF

D gene: TRBD1
J gene: TRBJ1-2
V gene: TRBV28
clone size: many
CDR3 DNA: TGTGCCAGCAGGCCGACGGGACAGAACTATGGCTACACCTTC
CDR3 protein: CASRPTGQNYGYTF

D gene: -
J gene: TRBJ1-6
V gene: TRBV2
clone size: few
CDR3 DNA: TGTGCCAGCAGGGACCTGGGGGCCCTCCACTTT
CDR3 protein: CASRDLGALHF

D gene: -
J gene: TRBJ2-6
V gene: TRBV7-2
clone size: few
CDR3 DNA: TGTGCCAGCAGCTTGCGGGGCCCTACCATCTCTGGGGCCAACGTCCTGACTTTC
CDR3 protein: CASSLRGPTISGANVLTF

D gene: TRBD1
J gene: TRBJ2-2
V gene: TRBV6-1
clone size: many
CDR3 DNA: TGTGCCAGCAGGATACAGGGGGGTCTTTCGGGCACCGGGGAGCTGTTTTTT
CDR3 protein: CASRIQGGLSGTGELFF

D gene: -
J gene: TRBJ2-3
V gene: TRBV11-1
clone size: many
CDR3 DNA: TGTGCCAGCAGCTTAAGGGGGAGTCCCGCAGATACGCAGTATTTT
CDR3 protein: CASSLRGSPADTQYF

D gene: -
J gene: TRBJ2-1
V gene: TRBV11-3
clone size: -
CDR3 DNA: TGTGCCAGCAGCCTAACTATAGGCTCCTACAATGAGCAGTTCTTC
CDR3 protein: CASSLTIGSYNEQFF

D gene: -
J gene: TRBJ2-1
V gene: TRBV9
clone size: -
CDR3 DNA: TGTGCCAGCAGCCCAACCCGGAGAGGCAATGAGCAGTTCTTC
CDR3 protein: CASSPTRRGNEQFF

D gene: TRBD2
J gene: TRBJ2-5
V gene: TRBV11-2
clone size: -
CDR3 DNA: TGTGCCAGCGGAGACCGACACGGCGGACTAGCGGAAGAGACCCAGTACTTC
CDR3 protein: CASGDRHGGLAEETQYF

D gene: TRBD1
J gene: TRBJ2-7
V gene: TRBV27
clone size: many
CDR3 DNA: TGTGCCAGCAGGCGGACAGGGAGCTTAGGCGAGCAGTACTTC
CDR3 protein: CASRRTGSLGEQYF

D gene: -
J gene: TRBJ1-5
V gene: TRBV12-3/TRBV12-4
clone size: many
CDR3 DNA: TGTGCCAGCAGTTTAATGCAGGGCAATCAGCCCCAGCATTTT
CDR3 protein: CASSLMQGNQPQHF

D gene: -
J gene: TRBJ1-1
V gene: TRBV6-6
clone size: many
CDR3 DNA: TGTGCCAGCAGTTACTATTTGAACACTGAAGCTTTCTTT
CDR3 protein: CASSYYLNTEAFF

D gene: -
J gene: TRBJ1-1
V gene: TRBV2
clone size: few
CDR3 DNA: TGTGCCAGCAGCGGGGGGACCGCCTTTGAGGAGGACACTGAAGCTTTCTTT
CDR3 protein: CASSGGTAFEEDTEAFF

D gene: -
J gene: TRBJ2-7
V gene: TRBV11-3
clone size: many
CDR3 DNA: TGTGCCAGCAGCTTAGATGGGGACAACACCTACGAGCAGTACTTC
CDR3 protein: CASSLDGDNTYEQYF

D gene: TRBD2
J gene: TRBJ2-2
V gene: TRBV7-3
clone size: many
CDR3 DNA: TGTGCCAGCAGCTTAAGAGGACTAGCGGGAGGGCCAATGGACACCGGGGAGCTGTTTTTT
CDR3 protein: CASSLRGLAGGPMDTGELFF

D gene: -
J gene: TRBJ2-1
V gene: TRBV7-2
clone size: many
CDR3 DNA: TGTGCCAGCAGGCCAGACGGAAGCTCCTACAATGAGCAGTTCTTC
CDR3 protein: CASRPDGSSYNEQFF

D gene: -
J gene: TRBJ1-5
V gene: TRBV7-2
clone size: many
CDR3 DNA: TGTGCCAGCAGCTTGCGGACGGAGTTTTATAGCAATCAGCCCCAGCATTTT
CDR3 protein: CASSLRTEFYSNQPQHF

D gene: -
J gene: TRBJ1-2
V gene: TRBV30
clone size: few
CDR3 DNA: TGTGCCTGGAGTGTATCCCCTGGCTACACCTTC
CDR3 protein: CAWSVSPGYTF

D gene: -
J gene: TRBJ1-1
V gene: TRBV27
clone size: many
CDR3 DNA: TGTGCCAGCAGTTTAATCCCTCACCTTTTGGGGGGCCAGGAGGACACTGAAGCTTTCTTT
CDR3 protein: CASSLIPHLLGGQEDTEAFF

D gene: -
J gene: TRBJ2-3
V gene: TRBV29-1
clone size: many
CDR3 DNA: TGCAGCGTTGAAGGTTACAACACAGGGACAGATACGCAGTATTTT
CDR3 protein: CSVEGYNTGTDTQYF

D gene: TRBD2
J gene: TRBJ2-3
V gene: TRBV20-1
clone size: many
CDR3 DNA: TGCAGTGCTAGCCTCCGGCGGGAGATCGGTACAGATACGCAGTATTTT
CDR3 protein: CSASLRREIGTDTQYF

D gene: -
J gene: TRBJ2-2
V gene: TRBV27
clone size: few
CDR3 DNA: TGTGCCAGCAGTCTTGTCGACACCGGGGAGCTGTTTTTT
CDR3 protein: CASSLVDTGELFF

D gene: TRBD2
J gene: TRBJ2-3
V gene: TRBV19
clone size: -
CDR3 DNA: TGTGCCAGTAGTGGTAATTTATGGCGGGGGAGCACAGATACGCAGTATTTT
CDR3 protein: CASSGNLWRGSTDTQYF

D gene: -
J gene: TRBJ2-5
V gene: TRBV7-3
clone size: many
CDR3 DNA: TGTGCCAGCAGCTTAAGCGTAGGAGAGACCCAGTACTTC
CDR3 protein: CASSLSVGETQYF

D gene: TRBD2
J gene: TRBJ2-2
V gene: TRBV9
clone size: many
CDR3 DNA: TGTGCCAGCAGCGTAGGTGCGGGAGCGAACACCGGGGAGCTGTTTTTT
CDR3 protein: CASSVGAGANTGELFF

D gene: -
J gene: TRBJ1-1
V gene: TRBV7-9
clone size: many
CDR3 DNA: TGTGCCAGCAAGGGGGGAGAGAACACTGAAGCTTTCTTT
CDR3 protein: CASKGGENTEAFF

D gene: TRBD1
J gene: TRBJ1-1
V gene: TRBV6-5
clone size: -
CDR3 DNA: TGTGCCAGCAGTACCGACCGGGACAGGGCGATGAACACTGAAGCTTTCTTT
CDR3 protein: CASSTDRDRAMNTEAFF

D gene: -
J gene: TRBJ2-7
V gene: TRBV28
clone size: few
CDR3 DNA: TGTGCCAGCAGTCCAACTGGCTCGAGAGAGCAGTACTTC
CDR3 protein: CASSPTGSREQYF

D gene: -
J gene: TRBJ1-2
V gene: TRBV10-3
clone size: many
CDR3 DNA: TGTGCCATCAGTGAGACCCCGGGGGTGGAATATGGCTACACCTTC
CDR3 protein: CAISETPGVEYGYTF

D gene: -
J gene: TRBJ2-5
V gene: TRBV6-5
clone size: many
CDR3 DNA: TGTGCCAGCAGTTACCGGGACTACCAAGAGACCCAGTACTTC
CDR3 protein: CASSYRDYQETQYF

D gene: -
J gene: TRBJ1-4
V gene: TRBV13
clone size: -
CDR3 DNA: TGTGCCAGCAGCCAAGACGGAGGGCGTGGTGAAAAACTGTTTTTT
CDR3 protein: CASSQDGGRGEKLFF

D gene: -
J gene: TRBJ1-1
V gene: TRBV29-1
clone size: -
CDR3 DNA: TGCAGCGTTGACCGGGGAGATTCCAGAGAAGCTTTCTTT
CDR3 protein: CSVDRGDSREAFF

D gene: -
J gene: TRBJ2-4
V gene: TRBV4-3
clone size: few
CDR3 DNA: TGCGCCAGCAGCGCTAGTCTCGCCAAAAACATTCAGTACTTC
CDR3 protein: CASSASLAKNIQYF

D gene: -
J gene: TRBJ1-5
V gene: TRBV6-2/TRBV6-3
clone size: few
CDR3 DNA: TGTGCCAGCGGTCCCGGTCAGCATTTT
CDR3 protein: CASGPGQHF

D gene: -
J gene: TRBJ2-5
V gene: TRBV30
clone size: many
CDR3 DNA: TGTGCCTGGGGACAGCAAGAGACCCAGTACTTC
CDR3 protein: CAWGQQETQYF

D gene: -
J gene: TRBJ2-1
V gene: TRBV20-1
clone size: many
CDR3 DNA: TGCAGTGCTAGAGTTCGCAGGGGCTCCTACAATGAGCAGTTCTTC
CDR3 protein: CSARVRRGSYNEQFF

D gene: -
J gene: TRBJ1-1
V gene: TRBV19
clone size: few
CDR3 DNA: TGTGCCAGTAGTATCGGCGAAGGGGGGGATGAAGCTTTCTTT
CDR3 protein: CASSIGEGGDEAFF

D gene: TRBD1
J gene: TRBJ2-5
V gene: TRBV4-3
clone size: many
CDR3 DNA: TGCGCCAGCAGCCAGGGGACAGTCTCGCAAGAGACCCAGTACTTC
CDR3 protein: CASSQGTVSQETQYF

D gene: TRBD2
J gene: TRBJ2-2
V gene: TRBV11-1
clone size: few
CDR3 DNA: TGTGCCAGCAGCCCCGGGACTAGCGGGAGTGGTATCGGGGAGCTGTTTTTT
CDR3 protein: CASSPGTSGSGIGELFF

D gene: TRBD2
J gene: TRBJ2-1
V gene: TRBV6-2/TRBV6-3
clone size: -
CDR3 DNA: TGTGCCAGCAGTTACTCCGGGACTAGCGGACCTCTCCCCAATGAGCAGTTCTTC
CDR3 protein: CASSYSGTSGPLPNEQFF

D gene: -
J gene: TRBJ2-7
V gene: TRBV9
clone size: -
CDR3 DNA: TGTGCCAGCAGCGTAGAAGGGTCGGTCTACGAGCAGTACTTC
CDR3 protein: CASSVEGSVYEQYF

D gene: -
J gene: TRBJ2-2
V gene: TRBV7-9
clone size: -
CDR3 DNA: TGTGCCAGCAGCTTAGCCGGCGTAGGCTCCATGAACACCGGGGAGCTGGTTTTT
CDR3 protein: CASSLAGVGSMNTGELVF

D gene: TRBD1
J gene: TRBJ1-5
V gene: TRBV2
clone size: many
CDR3 DNA: TGTGCCAGCAGGACAGGGAGAATCGGGAATCAGCCCCAGCATTTT
CDR3 protein: CASRTGRIGNQPQHF

D gene: -
J gene: TRBJ1-5
V gene: TRBV4-1
clone size: many
CDR3 DNA: TGCGCCAGCAGCCAAGATAAGTGGCAGGGAATCGGTCAGCCCCAGCATTTT
CDR3 protein: CASSQDKWQGIGQPQHF

D gene: -
J gene: TRBJ1-5
V gene: TRBV2
clone size: many
CDR3 DNA: TGTGCCAGCAGTTCCTCGGGAGTCAATCAGCCCCAGCATTTT
CDR3 protein: CASSSSGVNQPQHF

D gene: -
J gene: TRBJ2-3
V gene: TRBV28
clone size: many
CDR3 DNA: TGTGCCAGCAGCGGAACGGGTACAGGACTCACAGATACGCAGTATTTT
CDR3 protein: CASSGTGTGLTDTQYF

D gene: TRBD1
J gene: TRBJ1-6
V gene: TRBV7-2
clone size: many
CDR3 DNA: TGTGCCAGCAGCTTAGACAGGACAGGGGGGGGTTCACCCCTCCACTTT
CDR3 protein: CASSLDRTGGGSPLHF

D gene: -
J gene: TRBJ2-1
V gene: TRBV6-1
clone size: many
CDR3 DNA: TGTGCCAGCAGTAAACCCGGACTACCCAATGAGCAGTTCTTC
CDR3 protein: CASSKPGLPNEQFF

D gene: -
J gene: TRBJ1-2
V gene: TRBV12-5
clone size: many
CDR3 DNA: TGTGCTAGTGGTTTGGTAGTAAGTCGGAACTATGGCTACACCTTC
CDR3 protein: CASGLVVSRNYGYTF

D gene: -
J gene: TRBJ2-1
V gene: TRBV10-3
clone size: many
CDR3 DNA: TGTGCCATCAGTGGCCGTAGTAGATCTTATGAGCAGTTCTTC
CDR3 protein: CAISGRSRSYEQFF

D gene: TRBD2
J gene: TRBJ2-7
V gene: TRBV12-3/TRBV12-4
clone size: many
CDR3 DNA: TGTGCCAGCACCCCGGGACTAGGGAGCTACGAGCAGTACTTC
CDR3 protein: CASTPGLGSYEQYF

D gene: TRBD1
J gene: TRBJ1-2
V gene: TRBV20-1
clone size: many
CDR3 DNA: TGCAGTGCTAGGACAGGGGATGTCTATGGCTACACCTTC
CDR3 protein: CSARTGDVYGYTF

D gene: TRBD2
J gene: TRBJ2-2
V gene: TRBV12-3/TRBV12-4
clone size: many
CDR3 DNA: TGTGCCAGCAGTACTAGCGGGGTCACCGGGGAGCTGTTTTTT
CDR3 protein: CASSTSGVTGELFF

D gene: TRBD2
J gene: TRBJ2-1
V gene: TRBV30
clone size: few
CDR3 DNA: TGTGCCTGGAGTGGGAAGACTAGCGGGAGTGTTAAGCAGTTCTTC
CDR3 protein: CAWSGKTSGSVKQFF